One T cell receptor beta chain is described in this entry. Its antigen remains unknown. V was pared by 5 bases and J by 6 bases, with 13 bases between. CDR3 length: 13 amino acids. Germline V CDR1 and CDR2: SEHNR, FQNEAQ (reference sequence). Assay: immunoSEQ multiplex PCR; the TCRdb copy retains only in-frame clones and omits some. The table has tens of thousands of clones, approximately 91% seen once. This entry belongs to a study of T cell responses to AZD1222 COVID-19 vaccine. Study-level points and caveats: Only 5 or 6 AZD1222 recipients were seropositive at baseline. In all cases, repertoires were sampled only after the peak T cell response. Variant regions that are unmutated are reportedly the target of nearly half of spike-specific TCRs. Clonal diversity was possibly underestimated, and white British individuals and females predominated among donors.

The sequence was collected from an adult in good health. The genes are TRBV7-9 and TRBJ1-2, with D possibly matching TRBD1 (5 bases). The sequencing here drew on peripheral blood, taken on day 0 of MenACWY control vaccination. Here the CDR3 reads CASSRGEVHGYTF. DNA for the CDR3: TGTGCCAGCAGCCGAGGGGAGGTTCATGGCTACACCTTC. The full variable domain, rest sourced from reference TRBV7-9 and TRBJ1-2, is DTGVSQNPRHKITKRGQNVTFRCDPISEHNRLYWYRQTLGQGPEFLTYFQNEAQLEKSRLLSDRFSAERPKGSFSTLEIQRTEQGDSAMYLCASSRGEVHGYTFGSGTRLTVV.